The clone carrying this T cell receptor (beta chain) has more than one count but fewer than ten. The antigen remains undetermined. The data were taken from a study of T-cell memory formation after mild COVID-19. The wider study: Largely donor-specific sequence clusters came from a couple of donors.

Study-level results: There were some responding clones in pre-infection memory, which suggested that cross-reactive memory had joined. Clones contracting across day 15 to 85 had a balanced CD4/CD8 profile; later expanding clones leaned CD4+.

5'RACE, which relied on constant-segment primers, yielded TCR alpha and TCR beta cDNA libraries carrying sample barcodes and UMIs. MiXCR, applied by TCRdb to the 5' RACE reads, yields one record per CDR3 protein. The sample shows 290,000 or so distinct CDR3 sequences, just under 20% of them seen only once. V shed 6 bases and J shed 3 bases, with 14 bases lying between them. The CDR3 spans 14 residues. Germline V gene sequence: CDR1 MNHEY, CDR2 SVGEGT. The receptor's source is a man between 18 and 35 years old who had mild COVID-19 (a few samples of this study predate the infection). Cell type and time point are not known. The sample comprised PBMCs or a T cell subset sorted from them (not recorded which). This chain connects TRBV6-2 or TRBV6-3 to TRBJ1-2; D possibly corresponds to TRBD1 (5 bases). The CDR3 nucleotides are TGTGCCAGCAGCCGGTCTGGGACGCACTATGGCTACACCTTC. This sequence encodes CASSRSGTHYGYTF.